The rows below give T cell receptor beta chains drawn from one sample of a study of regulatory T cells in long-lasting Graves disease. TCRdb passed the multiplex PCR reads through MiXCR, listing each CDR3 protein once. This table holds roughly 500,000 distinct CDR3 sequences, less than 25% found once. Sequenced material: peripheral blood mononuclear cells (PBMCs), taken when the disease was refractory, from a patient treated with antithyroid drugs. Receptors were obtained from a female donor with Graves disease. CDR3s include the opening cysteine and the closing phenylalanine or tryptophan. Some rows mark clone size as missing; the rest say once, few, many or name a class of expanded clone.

cdr3_aa: CASSNPGQVQETQYF
j_call: TRBJ2-5
clone_size: many
v_call: TRBV28

cdr3_aa: CASSLTGVDTQYF
j_call: TRBJ2-3
clone_size: few
v_call: TRBV11-2

cdr3_aa: CAISALQGPTGELFF
j_call: TRBJ2-2
clone_size: -
v_call: TRBV10-3

cdr3_aa: CASSDRDSAYEQYF
j_call: TRBJ2-7
clone_size: few
v_call: TRBV7-9

cdr3_aa: CASSQRDRGWSNQPQHF
j_call: TRBJ1-5
clone_size: -
v_call: TRBV27

cdr3_aa: CASSWLSGRNTEAFF
j_call: TRBJ1-1
clone_size: many
v_call: TRBV27

cdr3_aa: CASSPGLSGANVLTF
j_call: TRBJ2-6
clone_size: -
v_call: TRBV11-1

cdr3_aa: CASSSPASTGYYGYTF
j_call: TRBJ1-2
clone_size: many
v_call: TRBV6-5

cdr3_aa: CASSLSGTDSLVLHGYTF
j_call: TRBJ1-2
clone_size: -
v_call: TRBV18

cdr3_aa: CAWAPGPGELFF
j_call: TRBJ2-2
clone_size: -
v_call: TRBV30

cdr3_aa: CASSHLAGEGTGELFF
j_call: TRBJ2-2
clone_size: many
v_call: TRBV3-1

cdr3_aa: CASSQGAGIIYEQYF
j_call: TRBJ2-7
clone_size: -
v_call: TRBV4-1

cdr3_aa: CAGSLIGRGDTQYF
j_call: TRBJ2-3
clone_size: -
v_call: TRBV5-8

cdr3_aa: CASSLALLGELFF
j_call: TRBJ2-2
clone_size: -
v_call: TRBV27

cdr3_aa: CASSQEHGTDGYTF
j_call: TRBJ1-2
clone_size: -
v_call: TRBV4-3

cdr3_aa: CASSLHPSYEQYF
j_call: TRBJ2-7
clone_size: many
v_call: TRBV5-5

cdr3_aa: CASSLFPGRTMNTEAFF
j_call: TRBJ1-1
clone_size: few
v_call: TRBV5-1

cdr3_aa: CASSHTGDTGELFF
j_call: TRBJ2-2
clone_size: -
v_call: TRBV7-8

cdr3_aa: CASSGGSHRGLFF
j_call: TRBJ2-2
clone_size: many
v_call: TRBV27

cdr3_aa: CSARGGAVLEGPEAFF
j_call: TRBJ1-1
clone_size: few
v_call: TRBV20-1

cdr3_aa: CASRGGGGYTF
j_call: TRBJ1-2
clone_size: many
v_call: TRBV2

cdr3_aa: CASSLTGALITDTQYF
j_call: TRBJ2-3
clone_size: -
v_call: TRBV6-2/TRBV6-3

cdr3_aa: CASSQGGASYEQYF
j_call: TRBJ2-7
clone_size: many
v_call: TRBV28

cdr3_aa: CASRSPGAYEQYF
j_call: TRBJ2-7
clone_size: few
v_call: TRBV7-2

cdr3_aa: CASSYSRQGYSNQPQHF
j_call: TRBJ1-5
clone_size: few
v_call: TRBV6-2/TRBV6-3

cdr3_aa: CASSEGTAYGYTF
j_call: TRBJ1-2
clone_size: many
v_call: TRBV28

cdr3_aa: CASSSPDGASNTEAFF
j_call: TRBJ1-1
clone_size: -
v_call: TRBV11-2

cdr3_aa: CASSLLRGQIGSTDTQYF
j_call: TRBJ2-3
clone_size: few
v_call: TRBV28

cdr3_aa: CASSLLQGNAEAFF
j_call: TRBJ1-1
clone_size: -
v_call: TRBV7-2

cdr3_aa: CASGEVSAGANKHGYTF
j_call: TRBJ1-2
clone_size: -
v_call: TRBV28

cdr3_aa: CASSGELAGGSSYEQYF
j_call: TRBJ2-7
clone_size: -
v_call: TRBV9

cdr3_aa: CASRVTGARNTGELFF
j_call: TRBJ2-2
clone_size: few
v_call: TRBV7-2

cdr3_aa: CASSTPGLPYEQYF
j_call: TRBJ2-7
clone_size: -
v_call: TRBV12-3/TRBV12-4

cdr3_aa: CASSEAMISGWSGNTIYF
j_call: TRBJ1-3
clone_size: -
v_call: TRBV3-1

cdr3_aa: CASSNGQGIYEQYF
j_call: TRBJ2-7
clone_size: once
v_call: TRBV6-1

cdr3_aa: CSVLTGHTEAFF
j_call: TRBJ1-1
clone_size: -
v_call: TRBV29-1

cdr3_aa: CASSLASGSEQYF
j_call: TRBJ2-7
clone_size: -
v_call: TRBV5-6